One and the same sample provided the 18 T cell receptor beta chains below, sequenced in a study of blood T cell repertoires in COVID-19. Measured with immunoSEQ multiplex PCR; TCRdb has only the in-frame clones, and not every one. Here the sample spans 150,000 to 200,000 clones, around 84% being singletons. The sample taken for sequencing was peripheral blood. The receptors stem from a woman aged 50 to 60 with COVID-19, enrolled during active disease.

This chain joins TRBV3-1 (or the pseudogene TRBV3-2) and TRBJ2-2; D perhaps matches TRBD2 (6 bases). Germline V gene data show CDR1 as LGHDT and CDR2 as YNNKEL (reference sequence). Trimming removed 0 bases from V and 1 base from J, with 9 bases in between. There are 16 residues in the CDR3. DNA of the CDR3: TGTGCCAGCAGCCAAGAGATCGGGAGGAACACCGGGGAGCTGTTTTTT. This codes for CASSQEIGRNTGELFF.

The CDR3 DNA is TGCGCCAGCAGCCAGACTACTAGCACAGATACGCAGTATTTT. Encoded protein: CASSQTTSTDTQYF. V and J are TRBV5-1 and TRBJ2-3; the D gene is possibly TRBD2 (5 bases). The CDR3 is made up of 14 amino acids. Germline V gene lookup returns CDR1 SGHRS and CDR2 YFSETQ. V was pared by 4 bases and J by 0 bases, with 9 bases between.

The chain combines TRBV7-9 with TRBJ1-2; D uncertain. Germline CDR1 is SEHNR and CDR2 is FQNEAQ (reference sequence). This CDR3 is built from 15 residues. Deletions cut 1 base from V and 0 bases from J, with 9 bases between. The CDR3 DNA sequence: TGTGCCAGCAGCTTAGTGCCAGGAACTAACTATGGCTACACCTTC. This sequence encodes CASSLVPGTNYGYTF. The complete variable domain, with remaining parts taken from reference TRBV7-9 and TRBJ1-2, reads DTGVSQNPRHKITKRGQNVTFRCDPISEHNRLYWYRQTLGQGPEFLTYFQNEAQLEKSRLLSDRFSAERPKGSFSTLEIQRTEQGDSAMYLCASSLVPGTNYGYTFGSGTRLTVV.

The J gene is TRBJ1-6, the V gene TRBV13; TRBD1 is a possible D gene (5 bases). Trimming removed 2 bases from V and 7 bases from J, with 12 bases in between. Germline V gene sequence: CDR1 PRHDT, CDR2 FYEKMQ (reference sequence). This CDR3 region has 15 residues. The CDR3 sequence: CASSLSWGGNSPLHF. The CDR3 nucleotides are TGTGCCAGCAGCTTAAGTTGGGGGGGAAATTCACCCCTCCACTTT. Drawing the rest from reference TRBV13 and TRBJ1-6, the complete variable domain is AAGVIQSPRHLIKEKRETATLKCYPIPRHDTVYWYQQGPGQDPQFLISFYEKMQSDKGSIPDRFSAQQFSDYHSELNMSSLELGDSALYFCASSLSWGGNSPLHFGNGTRLTVT.

CDR3 loop: CASSQTGVDEKLFF. In nucleotides, the CDR3 is TGTGCCAGCAGCCAGACAGGGGTGGATGAAAAACTGTTTTTT. The genes are TRBV7-9 and TRBJ1-4; 8 bases map to TRBD1. From germline, CDR1 is SEHNR and CDR2 FQNEAQ (reference sequence). This CDR3 contains 14 residues. The V and J ends lost 5 bases and 6 bases, in that order; junction bases with no gene match: 5. Filled out from reference TRBV7-9 and TRBJ1-4, the complete variable domain reads DTGVSQNPRHKITKRGQNVTFRCDPISEHNRLYWYRQTLGQGPEFLTYFQNEAQLEKSRLLSDRFSAERPKGSFSTLEIQRTEQGDSAMYLCASSQTGVDEKLFFGSGTQLSVL.

V gene TRBV2 combines with J gene TRBJ2-3; 15 bases map to TRBD2. The CDR3 length is 16 residues. V shed 6 bases and J 2 bases; nucleotides not matched to a gene: 3. The germline V gene has CDR1 SNHLY and CDR2 FYNNEI. The CDR3 loop reads CASRGTSGGYTDTQYF. CDR3 DNA sequence: TGTGCCAGCAGGGGGACTAGCGGGGGGTACACAGATACGCAGTATTTT. Filled out from reference TRBV2 and TRBJ2-3, the complete variable domain reads EPEVTQTPSHQVTQMGQEVILRCVPISNHLYFYWYRQILGQKVEFLVSFYNNEISEKSEIFDDQFSVERPDGSNFTLKIRSTKLEDSAMYFCASRGTSGGYTDTQYFGPGTRLTVL.

The chain joins TRBV28 to TRBJ1-4; 10 bases agree with TRBD1. V was pared by 4 bases and J by 7 bases, with 3 bases of the junction left unmatched. Germline values: CDR1 MDHEN, CDR2 SYDVKM. This CDR3 comprises 14 residues. CDR3 sequence: CASSSGTGVEKLFF. As DNA, the CDR3 is TGTGCCAGCAGTTCCGGGACAGGGGTTGAAAAACTGTTTTTT.

The V gene is TRBV27, the J gene TRBJ2-7; tentative D call: TRBD2 (6 bases). Trimming shortened V by 5 bases and J by 3 bases, and 17 bases separated the two germline ends. CDR1 and CDR2 (germline): MNHEY, SMNVEV (reference sequence). The CDR3 covers 15 residues. CDR3 protein: CASSVTGTPLYEQYF. The CDR3 region has the DNA TGTGCCAGCAGTGTAACCGGGACTCCTCTCTACGAGCAGTACTTC.

The J gene is TRBJ1-2, the V gene TRBV18, with 8 positions matching TRBD1. This CDR3 spans 14 amino acids. Germline V lookup: CDR1 KGHSH, CDR2 LQKENI. Trimming removed 0 bases from V and 8 bases from J; junction bases left unmatched: 5. The CDR3 region is CASSPPTGGLGYTF. The CDR3 DNA follows: TGTGCCAGCTCACCACCTACAGGGGGTTTAGGCTACACCTTC.

V usage is TRBV6-5 and J usage is TRBJ1-4; D remains ambiguous. Germline V gives CDR1 MNHEY, CDR2 SVGAGI. The CDR3 is made up of 14 amino acids. The germline V and J ends were trimmed by 7 bases and 1 base, with 10 bases remaining between them. The CDR3 loop reads CASTGSITNEKLFF. The CDR3 bases are TGTGCCAGCACCGGGTCGATAACTAATGAAAAACTGTTTTTT.

This clone was seen only a few times. The chain combines TRBV10-3 with TRBJ1-1, with a tentative D call TRBD1 (6 bases). Germline loops: CDR1 ENHRY, CDR2 SYGVKD. Trimming pared 6 bases from V and 6 bases from J, leaving 14 bases between. The CDR3 totals 13 residues. CDR3 loop: CAIRGVGASEAFF. CDR3 nucleotides: TGTGCCATCAGGGGGGTGGGGGCCTCTGAAGCTTTCTTT.

The CDR3 region has the DNA TGCGCCAGCAGCCAAGATAGTGGATTGACAGGGGGACCTGAAGCTTTCTTT. It yields the protein CASSQDSGLTGGPEAFF. The chain carries TRBV4-1 and TRBJ1-1; TRBD1 matches 9 bases. The J segment lost 6 bases and the V segment lost 0 bases, leaving 11 bases of the junction unmatched. The CDR3 length is 17 residues. Germline-derived CDR1 and CDR2 are MGHRA and YSYEKL.

The chain links TRBV30 to TRBJ1-2; 7 bases match TRBD1. The CDR3 is made up of 14 amino acids. Germline trimming cut 2 bases from V and 8 bases from J; bases unmatched to any gene: 11. Germline values: CDR1 GTSNPN, CDR2 SVGIG (reference sequence). The CDR3: CAWSRGQAFSGYTF. The CDR3 nucleotides are TGTGCCTGGAGTCGAGGACAGGCCTTTTCGGGCTACACCTTC. The whole variable domain, remainder taken from reference TRBV30 and TRBJ1-2, is SQTIHQWPATLVQPVGSPLSLECTVEGTSNPNLYWYRQAAGRGLQLLFYSVGIGQISSEVPQNLSASRPQDRQFILSSKKLLLSDSGFYLCAWSRGQAFSGYTFGSGTRLTVV.

This sequence joins TRBV6-2 or TRBV6-3 and TRBJ2-7; D is perhaps TRBD2 (5 bases). The CDR3 runs to 14 residues. Trimming shortened V by 5 bases and J by 0 bases, and 11 bases separated the two germline ends. In germline, CDR1 is MNHEY, CDR2 SVGEGT. In nucleotides, the CDR3 is TGTGCCAGCAGTCCCGGGGTGAGCTCCTACGAGCAGTACTTC. Residues: CASSPGVSSYEQYF.

The gene calls are TRBV30 and TRBJ2-7; perhaps TRBD1 as D (5 bases). V dropped 3 bases and J dropped 3 bases, with 15 bases sitting between them. The CDR3 spans 14 residues. Germline V gives CDR1 GTSNPN, CDR2 SVGIG (reference sequence). CDR3 sequence: CAWRVPGHGYEQYF. As DNA, the CDR3 is TGTGCCTGGAGGGTGCCAGGACACGGCTACGAGCAGTACTTC.

The chain combines TRBV5-4 with TRBJ2-7; 8 bases map to TRBD1. The junction had 3 bases not matched to a gene; V was cut back by 4 bases and J by 0 bases. The CDR3 has 14 amino acids. The germline V gene encodes CDR1 SGHNT and CDR2 YYREEE (reference sequence). This chain's CDR3 is CASSNRGDSYEQYF. In DNA form, the CDR3 reads TGTGCCAGCAGCAACAGGGGGGACTCCTACGAGCAGTACTTC.

The chain recombines TRBV7-3 with TRBJ2-1; TRBD1 agrees at 11 bases. J was trimmed by 7 bases and V by 5 bases; bases with no gene match: 10. Per the germline V gene, CDR1 is SGHTA and CDR2 is FQGTGA. The CDR3 totals 16 residues. As DNA, the CDR3 is TGTGCCAGCAGCCGGGCCGGACAGGGGGCAGGGAATGAGCAGTTCTTC. Encoded protein: CASSRAGQGAGNEQFF.

The rearrangement joins TRBV10-3 to TRBJ2-7; unclear D gene. The CDR3 covers 14 residues. With 3 bases removed from V and 2 bases from J, the gap between germline ends came to 11 bases. Germline V gene lookup returns CDR1 ENHRY and CDR2 SYGVKD. CDR3 loop: CAISDPWAPYEQYF. Written as DNA, the CDR3 is TGTGCCATCAGTGACCCCTGGGCACCCTACGAGCAGTACTTC.